Reported below is one T cell receptor beta chain. These data originate in a study of blood T cell repertoires in COVID-19. Turning to the study itself: The analysed material was cDNA or gDNA that came from T cells, B-cell-depleted T cells, or PBMCs.

How the authors handled the data: Amplification with reference gene primers provided the estimates of nucleated cell counts. The method was immunoSEQ multiplex PCR; TCRdb's version includes in-frame clones alone and lacks a portion of them. V and J calls and clone size follow that table, whereas D and trimming were derived from the DNA. The sample has about 98,000 clones, around 92% seen once. The germline V gene has CDR1 SGHVS and CDR2 FNYEAQ. With 4 bases removed from V and 1 base from J, the gap between germline ends came to 13 bases. There are 15 residues in the CDR3. The sample taken for sequencing was peripheral blood. The chain has TRBV7-6 and TRBJ1-1, with a weak D call TRBD1 (6 bases). The TCR originated in a man in his late teens or twenties with acute or convalescent COVID-19. The DNA of the CDR3 is TGTGCCAGCAGCTCCTCTACAGGGTCGAACACTGAAGCTTTCTTT. This translates into CASSSSTGSNTEAFF.